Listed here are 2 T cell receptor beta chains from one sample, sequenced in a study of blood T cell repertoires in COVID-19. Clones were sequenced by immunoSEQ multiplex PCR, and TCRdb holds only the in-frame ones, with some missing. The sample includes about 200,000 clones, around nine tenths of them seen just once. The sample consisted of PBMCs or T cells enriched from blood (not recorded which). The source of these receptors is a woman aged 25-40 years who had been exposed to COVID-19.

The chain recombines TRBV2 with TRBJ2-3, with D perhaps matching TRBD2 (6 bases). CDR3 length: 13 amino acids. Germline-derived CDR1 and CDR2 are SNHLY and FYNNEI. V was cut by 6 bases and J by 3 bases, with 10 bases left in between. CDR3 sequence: CASRAGGTDTQYF. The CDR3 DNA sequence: TGTGCCAGCAGGGCTGGGGGGACAGATACGCAGTATTTT.

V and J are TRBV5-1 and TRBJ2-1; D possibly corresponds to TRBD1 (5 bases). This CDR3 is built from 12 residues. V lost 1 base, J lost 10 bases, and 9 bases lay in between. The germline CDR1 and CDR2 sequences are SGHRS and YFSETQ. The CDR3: CASSLSGHEQFF. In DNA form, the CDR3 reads TGCGCCAGCAGCTTGTCAGGGCACGAGCAGTTCTTC.